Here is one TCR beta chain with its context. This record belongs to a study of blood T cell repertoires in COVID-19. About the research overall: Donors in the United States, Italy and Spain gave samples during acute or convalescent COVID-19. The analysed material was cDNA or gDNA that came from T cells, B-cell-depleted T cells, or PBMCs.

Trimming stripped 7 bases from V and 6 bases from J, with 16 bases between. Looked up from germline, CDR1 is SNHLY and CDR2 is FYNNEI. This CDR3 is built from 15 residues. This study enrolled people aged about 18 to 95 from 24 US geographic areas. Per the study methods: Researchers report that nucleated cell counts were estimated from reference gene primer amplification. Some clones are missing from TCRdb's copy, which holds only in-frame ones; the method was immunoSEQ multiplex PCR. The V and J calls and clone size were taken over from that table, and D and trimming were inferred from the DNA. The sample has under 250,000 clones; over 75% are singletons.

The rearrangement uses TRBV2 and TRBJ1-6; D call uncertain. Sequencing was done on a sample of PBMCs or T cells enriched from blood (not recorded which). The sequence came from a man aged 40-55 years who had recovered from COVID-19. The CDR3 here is CASKFVGGINSPLHF. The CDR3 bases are TGTGCCAGCAAGTTCGTAGGCGGAATTAATTCACCCCTCCACTTT.